Each of the 24 T cell receptor beta chains below was sequenced from the same sample in a study of blood T cell repertoires in COVID-19. The assay was immunoSEQ multiplex PCR, and TCRdb's table has in-frame clones only and misses some. The table records 220,000 or so clones, approximately 81% of them present only once. Source material: peripheral blood. The receptors stem from a woman older than 75 with acute or convalescent COVID-19.

The V and J genes are TRBV18 and TRBJ2-3; 8 bases are shared with TRBD1. V gave up 1 base and J gave up 4 bases; unmatched junction bases: 10. This CDR3 contains 17 residues. Germline V gives CDR1 KGHSH, CDR2 LQKENI. The CDR3 spells CASSPLRPGQGADTQYF. In nucleotides, the CDR3 is TGTGCCAGCTCACCACTACGACCAGGACAGGGCGCAGATACGCAGTATTTT.

The rearrangement uses TRBV18 and TRBJ1-5; 8 bases agree with TRBD1. V was clipped by 6 bases and J by 0 bases; unmatched bases: 4. The CDR3 is 15 amino acids. Germline CDR1 KGHSH, CDR2 LQKENI. CDR3 in amino acids: CASSPDRGSNQPQHF. The CDR3 DNA follows: TGTGCCAGCTCTCCAGACAGGGGTAGCAATCAGCCCCAGCATTTT.

V gene TRBV30 combines with J gene TRBJ1-2, with D hard to call. Germline CDR1 and CDR2: GTSNPN and SVGIG (reference sequence). The CDR3 has 13 amino acids. Deletions cut 8 bases from V and 7 bases from J, with 20 bases between. This CDR3 is CAGQARGRTGYTF. CDR3 nucleotides: TGTGCCGGGCAGGCGCGGGGTCGGACTGGCTACACCTTC. Full variable domain (rest looked up from reference TRBV30 and TRBJ1-2): SQTIHQWPATLVQPVGSPLSLECTVEGTSNPNLYWYRQAAGRGLQLLFYSVGIGQISSEVPQNLSASRPQDRQFILSSKKLLLSDSGFYLCAGQARGRTGYTFGSGTRLTVV.

Comment on this clone: Compared with germline, one end of the junction differs, possibly owing to a read error. This chain connects TRBV4-2 to TRBJ2-4; 10 bases agree with TRBD2. The CDR3 spans 17 residues. Looked up from germline, CDR1 is LGHNA and CDR2 is YNFKEQ. CDR3 coding DNA: TGTGCCAGCAGCCAAGACGGGAGCGGGGGGGCCAGAAACATTCAGTACTTC. Amino acid sequence: CASSQDGSGGARNIQYF.

For this clone: Because the CDR3's place on the DNA is in doubt, the DNA is left out and the CDR3 is given as listed by TCRdb. The chain uses TRBV7-9 and TRBJ2-3; TRBD2 reflects the table's D call only, with no check against the DNA. The CDR3 adds up to 14 amino acids, both ends counted. Per the germline V gene, CDR1 is SEHNR and CDR2 is FQNEAQ (reference sequence). The chain's CDR3 is CASSLEGYFAGGSF.

J is TRBJ1-1 and V is TRBV27; D is possibly TRBD1 (6 bases). The V end was cut by 3 bases, the J end by 7 bases, with 9 bases between. Looked up from germline, CDR1 is MNHEY and CDR2 is SMNVEV (reference sequence). This CDR3 is built from 12 residues. CDR3 in amino acids: CASSFQGREAFF. Here the CDR3 DNA reads TGTGCCAGCAGTTTCCAGGGGCGTGAAGCTTTCTTT.

V gene TRBV27 combines with J gene TRBJ1-6, with D possibly TRBD1 on 6 matching bases. Trimming stripped 3 bases from V and 10 bases from J, with 10 bases between. Germline assignment: CDR1 MNHEY and CDR2 SMNVEV (reference sequence). This CDR3 contains 13 residues. CDR3 coding DNA: TGTGCCAGCAGTTTGCAGGGGCCCTCACCCCTCCACTTT. It translates to CASSLQGPSPLHF.

This clone was seen just once. The rearrangement links TRBV27 to TRBJ1-1; TRBD1 matches at 9 bases. Germline loops: CDR1 MNHEY, CDR2 SMNVEV (reference sequence). The CDR3 length is 13 residues. Trimming cost V 6 bases and J 6 bases; bases outside gene matches: 5. The CDR3 DNA reads as TGTGCCAGCAGCTTACAGGGGGCGTCTGAAGCTTTCTTT. Its protein is CASSLQGASEAFF.

This clone came up a few times. The chain couples TRBV7-9 to TRBJ1-2; unclear D gene. V was clipped by 5 bases and J by 0 bases, with 16 bases between them. The germline gives CDR1 SEHNR, CDR2 FQNEAQ (reference sequence). This CDR3 spans 16 amino acids. The CDR3 reads CASSLSGQDPNYGYTF. Written as DNA, the CDR3 is TGTGCCAGCAGCCTGAGTGGCCAGGATCCTAACTATGGCTACACCTTC.

The J gene is TRBJ1-5, the V gene TRBV7-9; D is possibly TRBD1 (6 bases). CDR1 is SEHNR, CDR2 FQNEAQ, per germline (reference sequence). The CDR3 extends over 15 amino acids. Deletions cut 0 bases from V and 5 bases from J, with 11 bases between. The DNA for the CDR3 is TGTGCCAGCAGCTTAGCAGCAGGGGTCGATCAGCCCCAGCATTTT. Protein product: CASSLAAGVDQPQHF.

V and J are TRBV7-2 and TRBJ2-7, with 7 bases that match TRBD2. V was pared by 3 bases and J by 9 bases, with 5 bases of the junction left unmatched. CDR3 length: 12 amino acids. Germline loops: CDR1 SGHTA, CDR2 FQGNSA. The CDR3 region is CASSFQRGGQYF. CDR3 sequence (DNA): TGTGCCAGCAGCTTCCAGCGGGGCGGGCAGTACTTC.

The chain is built from TRBV11-2 and TRBJ1-6; possible D gene TRBD1, 5 bases. CDR1 is SGHAT and CDR2 is FQNNGV in the germline V gene. The V end was cut by 7 bases, the J end by 4 bases, with 14 bases between. The CDR3 extends over 15 amino acids. This CDR3 is CASTRAQGYNSPLHF. The CDR3 region has the DNA TGTGCCAGCACCCGGGCCCAGGGATATAATTCACCCCTCCACTTT.

CDR3 DNA: TGTGCCAGCTGGAGGGACAGGCGTTCACCCCTCCACTTT. This codes for CASWRDRRSPLHF. V usage is TRBV12-3 or TRBV12-4 and J usage is TRBJ1-6, with 8 bases lining up with TRBD1. V gave up 8 bases and J gave up 9 bases; unmatched junction bases: 6. CDR3 length equals 13 residues.

The chain links TRBV5-4 to TRBJ2-7; 7 nucleotides match TRBD1. CDR1 is SGHNT and CDR2 is YYREEE in the germline V gene (reference sequence). V shed 3 bases and J 2 bases; nucleotides not matched to a gene: 2. There are 13 residues in the CDR3. CDR3: CASSSGQTYEQYF. The CDR3 DNA reads TGTGCCAGCAGCTCGGGACAGACCTACGAGCAGTACTTC.

V gene TRBV5-8 combines with J gene TRBJ2-3; D is unresolved. This CDR3 has 17 residues. Germline lookup yields CDR1 SGHTS and CDR2 YDEGEE. Trimming took off 4 bases at V and 2 bases at J, with 20 bases between the two ends. The CDR3 is CASSALAAASFTDTQYF. Here the CDR3 DNA reads TGTGCCAGCAGCGCCCTGGCGGCCGCATCCTTCACAGATACGCAGTATTTT. Full variable domain (remainder filled in from reference TRBV5-8 and TRBJ2-3): EAGVTQSPTHLIKTRGQQATLRCSPISGHTSVYWYQQALGLGLQFLLWYDEGEERNRGNFPPRFSGRQFPNYSSELNVNALELEDSALYLCASSALAAASFTDTQYFGPGTRLTVL.

This chain uses TRBV2 with TRBJ1-6, with D hard to call. V was cut by 7 bases and J by 4 bases, with 8 bases left in between. The CDR3 covers 13 residues. Germline values: CDR1 SNHLY, CDR2 FYNNEI. The DNA for the CDR3 is TGTGCCAGCAACACAGAGTATAATTCACCCCTCCACTTT. The encoded protein is CASNTEYNSPLHF. The whole variable domain, remainder taken from reference TRBV2 and TRBJ1-6, is EPEVTQTPSHQVTQMGQEVILRCVPISNHLYFYWYRQILGQKVEFLVSFYNNEISEKSEIFDDQFSVERPDGSNFTLKIRSTKLEDSAMYFCASNTEYNSPLHFGNGTRLTVT.

The chain combines TRBV7-3 with TRBJ1-1; 7 bases map to TRBD1. Losses at the gene ends were 5 bases for V and 0 bases for J; bases not matched to a gene: 3. Germline lookup yields CDR1 SGHTA and CDR2 FQGTGA. The CDR3 consists of 14 residues. CDR3 bases: TGTGCCAGCAGCCCCGGACAGGTGAACACTGAAGCTTTCTTT. Translating gives CASSPGQVNTEAFF.

This sequence joins TRBV7-3 and TRBJ1-3; 7 nucleotides match TRBD1. The CDR3 extends over 21 amino acids. With 5 bases clipped from V and 0 bases from J, the junction kept 22 bases outside the gene matches. CDR1 is SGHTA, CDR2 FQGTGA, per germline. The CDR3: CASSPKWDSANPKFSGNTIYF. In DNA form, the CDR3 reads TGTGCCAGCAGCCCTAAATGGGACAGCGCGAACCCTAAGTTCTCTGGAAACACCATATATTTT.

The rearrangement joins TRBV6-5 to TRBJ1-1; the match to TRBD1 covers 7 bases. Germline-derived CDR1 and CDR2 are MNHEY and SVGAGI. The ends lost 8 bases at V and 7 bases at J; junction bases unmatched: 10. The CDR3 loop spans 13 amino acids. The CDR3 loop reads CASRLLRDSEAFF. In DNA form, the CDR3 reads TGTGCCAGCCGCCTCCTACGGGACAGTGAAGCTTTCTTT.

This clone was seen just once. This rearrangement joins TRBV7-3 to TRBJ1-5; 12 bases align to TRBD1. The length of the CDR3 is 19 residues. Unmatched junction bases numbered 11, after V lost 5 bases and J lost 0 bases. Looked up from germline, CDR1 is SGHTA and CDR2 is FQGTGA. CDR3 amino acids: CASSKGQGARIHSNQPQHF. The CDR3 DNA sequence: TGTGCCAGCAGCAAGGGACAGGGGGCTAGAATCCATAGCAATCAGCCCCAGCATTTT.

The chain joins TRBV15 to TRBJ2-7; D may be TRBD2 (5 bases). Germline V CDR1 and CDR2: LNHNV, YYDKDF (reference sequence). V lost 0 bases and J lost 4, with 16 bases in between. This CDR3 region has 16 residues. The CDR3 DNA sequence: TGTGCCACCAGCAGAGACCGCGAGAGGGCCACTTACGAGCAGTACTTC. Translating it yields CATSRDRERATYEQYF.

This clone came up a few times. The chain couples TRBV19 to TRBJ1-5, with 9 bases matching TRBD1. V was pared by 9 bases and J by 0 bases, with 9 bases of the junction left unmatched. This CDR3 spans 16 amino acids. Germline V gene sequence: CDR1 LNHDA, CDR2 SQIVND (reference sequence). The CDR3 bases are TGTGCCAGCTCCCGGGACAGGGACTTTAGCAATCAGCCCCAGCATTTT. Amino acid sequence: CASSRDRDFSNQPQHF.

The V gene is TRBV9, the J gene TRBJ1-2; D possibly corresponds to TRBD1 (6 bases). CDR1 is SGDLS, CDR2 YYNGEE, per germline. Trimming took 3 bases from V and 6 from J, leaving 15 bases between them. This CDR3 is 14 amino acids long. Here the CDR3 reads CASSAQGPYHGYTF. The CDR3 nucleotides are TGTGCCAGCAGCGCACAGGGTCCATACCATGGCTACACCTTC.

The chain links TRBV19 to TRBJ1-2; TRBD1 agrees at 9 bases. Germline lookup yields CDR1 LNHDA and CDR2 SQIVND (reference sequence). J lost 4 bases, V lost 5 bases, and 5 bases had no gene match. The CDR3 is made up of 14 amino acids. As DNA, the CDR3 is TGTGCCAGTAGTCAACAGGGGGCGAGCTATGGCTACACCTTC. This translates into CASSQQGASYGYTF.